This TCR beta chain was sequenced in a study of T cell responses to AZD1222 COVID-19 vaccine. Regarding the study as a whole: Seropositive status at baseline applied to only five to seven AZD1222 recipients. Close to half of all spike-specific TCRs reportedly target regions of the variants that are unmutated. A mostly white British donor set with more females was recruited, and clonal diversity was possibly underestimated. Sampled repertoires all dated from after the peak T cell response.

Produced via immunoSEQ multiplex PCR; TCRdb's table is partial and in-frame only. This sample has 150,000 to 200,000 clones; around 87% occur once, and the top ten carry less than 3%. The V end lost 8 bases, the J end lost 0 bases, and 17 bases lay between the germline ends. CDR1 MDHEN and CDR2 SYDVKM come from the germline V gene. The CDR3 totals 16 residues. With respect to this clone: Its antigen is not identified.

The genes are TRBV28 and TRBJ2-4; a weak D match, TRBD1 (6 bases). The sample consisted of peripheral blood, taken on day 0 of MenACWY control vaccination. The TCR was taken from an adult in good health. The CDR3 nucleotides are TGTGCCAGCCGGGTCGCAGGGGCGCTAGCCAAAAACATTCAGTACTTC. Protein product: CASRVAGALAKNIQYF.